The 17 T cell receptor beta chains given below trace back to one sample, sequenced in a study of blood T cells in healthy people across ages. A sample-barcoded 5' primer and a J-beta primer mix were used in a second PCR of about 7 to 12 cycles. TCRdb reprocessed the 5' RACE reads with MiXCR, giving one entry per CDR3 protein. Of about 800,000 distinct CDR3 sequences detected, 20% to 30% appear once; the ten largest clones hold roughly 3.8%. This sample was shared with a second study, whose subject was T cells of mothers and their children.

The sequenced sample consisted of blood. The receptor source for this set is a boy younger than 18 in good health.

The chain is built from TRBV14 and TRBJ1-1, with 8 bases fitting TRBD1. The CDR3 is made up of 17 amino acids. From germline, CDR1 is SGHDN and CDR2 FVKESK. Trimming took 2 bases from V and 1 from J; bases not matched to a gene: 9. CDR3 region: CASSQKKLDRGNTEAFF. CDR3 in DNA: TGTGCCAGCAGCCAAAAAAAACTTGACAGGGGGAACACTGAAGCTTTCTTT. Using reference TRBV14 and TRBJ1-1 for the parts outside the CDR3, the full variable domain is EAGVTQFPSHSVIEKGQTVTLRCDPISGHDNLYWYRRVMGKEIKFLLHFVKESKQDESGMPNNRFLAERTGGTYSTLKVQPAELEDSGVYFCASSQKKLDRGNTEAFFGQGTRLTVV.

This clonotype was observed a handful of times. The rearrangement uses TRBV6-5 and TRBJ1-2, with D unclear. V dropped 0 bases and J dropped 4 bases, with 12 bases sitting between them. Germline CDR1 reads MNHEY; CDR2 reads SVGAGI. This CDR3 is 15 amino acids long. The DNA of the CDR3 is TGTGCCAGCAGTTACTCTCCTTCAGATAGCTATGGCTACACCTTC. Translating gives CASSYSPSDSYGYTF.

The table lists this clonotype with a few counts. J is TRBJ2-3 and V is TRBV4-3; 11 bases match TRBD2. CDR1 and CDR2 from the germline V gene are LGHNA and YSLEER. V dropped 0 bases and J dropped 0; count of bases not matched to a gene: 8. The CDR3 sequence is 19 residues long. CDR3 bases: TGCGCCAGCAGCCAAGATCGACTAGCGGGGATGACTAGCACAGATACGCAGTATTTT. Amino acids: CASSQDRLAGMTSTDTQYF.

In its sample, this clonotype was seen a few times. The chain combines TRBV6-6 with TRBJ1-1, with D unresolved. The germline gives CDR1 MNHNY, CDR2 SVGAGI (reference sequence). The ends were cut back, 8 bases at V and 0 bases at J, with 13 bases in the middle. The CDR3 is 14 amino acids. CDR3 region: CASLNQVMNTEAFF. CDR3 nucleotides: TGTGCCAGCCTTAATCAAGTCATGAACACTGAAGCTTTCTTT.

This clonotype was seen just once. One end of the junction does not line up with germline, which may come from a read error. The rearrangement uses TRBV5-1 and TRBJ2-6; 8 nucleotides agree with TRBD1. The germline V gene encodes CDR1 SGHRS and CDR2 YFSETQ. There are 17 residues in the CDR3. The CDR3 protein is CAGSETTGAGGVNVLTF. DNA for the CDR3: TGCGCCGGCAGCGAAACGACAGGGGCAGGCGGGGTCAACGTCCTGACTTTC.

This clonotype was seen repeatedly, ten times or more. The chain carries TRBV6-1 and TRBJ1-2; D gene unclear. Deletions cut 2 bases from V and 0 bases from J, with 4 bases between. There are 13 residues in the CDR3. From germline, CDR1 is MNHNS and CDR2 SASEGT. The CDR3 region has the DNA TGTGCCAGCAGTGAAACAGCTAACTATGGCTACACCTTC. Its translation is CASSETANYGYTF.

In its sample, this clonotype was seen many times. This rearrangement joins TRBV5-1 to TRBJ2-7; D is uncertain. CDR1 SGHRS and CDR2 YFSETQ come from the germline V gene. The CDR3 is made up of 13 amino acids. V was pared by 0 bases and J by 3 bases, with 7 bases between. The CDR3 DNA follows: TGCGCCAGCAGCTTGGGGCAAAACTACGAGCAGTACTTC. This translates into CASSLGQNYEQYF.

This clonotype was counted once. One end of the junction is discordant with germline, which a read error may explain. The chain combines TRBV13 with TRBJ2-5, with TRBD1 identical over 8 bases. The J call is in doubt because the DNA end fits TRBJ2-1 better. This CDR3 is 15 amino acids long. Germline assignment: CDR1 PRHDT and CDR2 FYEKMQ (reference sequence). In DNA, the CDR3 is TGTGCCAGCAGCACGACAGGGGTCCCGTACAACGAGCAGTTCTTC. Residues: CASSTTGVPYNEQFF.

The CDR3 protein is CASSLRQLYNEQFF. In DNA, the CDR3 is TGTGCCAGCAGTCTCAGACAGCTCTACAATGAGCAGTTCTTC. The chain carries TRBV28 and TRBJ2-1; tentative D call: TRBD1 (5 bases). The CDR3 loop spans 14 amino acids. The germline gives CDR1 MDHEN, CDR2 SYDVKM. The V gene lost 5 bases and the J gene lost 3 bases, with 11 bases spanning the gap.

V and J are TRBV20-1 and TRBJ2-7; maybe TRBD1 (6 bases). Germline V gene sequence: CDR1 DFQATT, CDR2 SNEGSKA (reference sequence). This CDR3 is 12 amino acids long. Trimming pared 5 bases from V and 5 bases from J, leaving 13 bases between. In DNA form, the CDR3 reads TGCAGTGCTGGCCGGGACACCCACGAGCAGTACTTC. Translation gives CSAGRDTHEQYF.

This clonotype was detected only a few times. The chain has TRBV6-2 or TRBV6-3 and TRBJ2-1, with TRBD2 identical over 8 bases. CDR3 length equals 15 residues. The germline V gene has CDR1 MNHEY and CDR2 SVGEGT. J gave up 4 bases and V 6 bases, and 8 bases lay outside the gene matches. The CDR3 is CASSRGGTTYNEQFF. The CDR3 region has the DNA TGTGCCAGCAGCCGCGGGGGGACCACTTACAATGAGCAGTTCTTC.

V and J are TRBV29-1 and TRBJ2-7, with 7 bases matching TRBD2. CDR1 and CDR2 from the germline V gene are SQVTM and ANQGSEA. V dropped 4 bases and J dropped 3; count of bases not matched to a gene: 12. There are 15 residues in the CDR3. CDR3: CSVGVPGGLNYEQYF. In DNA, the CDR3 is TGCAGCGTTGGGGTTCCGGGGGGATTAAACTACGAGCAGTACTTC.

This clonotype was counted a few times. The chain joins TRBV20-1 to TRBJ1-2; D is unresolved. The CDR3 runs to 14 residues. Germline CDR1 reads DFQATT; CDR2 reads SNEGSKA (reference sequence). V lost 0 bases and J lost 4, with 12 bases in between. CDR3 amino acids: CSAREQRRAYGYTF. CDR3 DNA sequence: TGCAGTGCTAGAGAACAGCGGAGGGCCTATGGCTACACCTTC.

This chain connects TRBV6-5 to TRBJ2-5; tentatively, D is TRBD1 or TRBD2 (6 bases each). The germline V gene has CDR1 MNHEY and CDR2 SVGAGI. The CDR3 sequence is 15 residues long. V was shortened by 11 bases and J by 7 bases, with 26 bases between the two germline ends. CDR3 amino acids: CACSLSLTGGGTQYF. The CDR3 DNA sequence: TGTGCCTGCTCACTTTCCCTAACAGGAGGGGGGACCCAGTACTTC.

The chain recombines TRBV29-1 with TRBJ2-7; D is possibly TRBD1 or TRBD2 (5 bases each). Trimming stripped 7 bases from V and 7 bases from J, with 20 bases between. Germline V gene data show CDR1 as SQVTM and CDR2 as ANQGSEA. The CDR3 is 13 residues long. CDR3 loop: CSARPGPWGEQYF. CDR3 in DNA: TGCAGCGCCAGACCGGGACCCTGGGGAGAGCAGTACTTC.

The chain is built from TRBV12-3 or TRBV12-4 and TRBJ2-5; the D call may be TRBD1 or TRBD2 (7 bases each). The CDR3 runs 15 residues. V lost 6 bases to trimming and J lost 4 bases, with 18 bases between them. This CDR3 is CASRQTGEGGETQYF. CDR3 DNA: TGTGCCAGCAGACAAACAGGGGAGGGAGGAGAGACCCAGTACTTC.

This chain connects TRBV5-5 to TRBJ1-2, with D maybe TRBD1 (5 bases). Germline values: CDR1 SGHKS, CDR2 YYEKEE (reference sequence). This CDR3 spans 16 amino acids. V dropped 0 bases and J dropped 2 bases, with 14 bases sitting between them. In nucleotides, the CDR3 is TGTGCCAGCAGCTTGGTGGACACACAAATCAACTATGGCTACACCTTC. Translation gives CASSLVDTQINYGYTF.